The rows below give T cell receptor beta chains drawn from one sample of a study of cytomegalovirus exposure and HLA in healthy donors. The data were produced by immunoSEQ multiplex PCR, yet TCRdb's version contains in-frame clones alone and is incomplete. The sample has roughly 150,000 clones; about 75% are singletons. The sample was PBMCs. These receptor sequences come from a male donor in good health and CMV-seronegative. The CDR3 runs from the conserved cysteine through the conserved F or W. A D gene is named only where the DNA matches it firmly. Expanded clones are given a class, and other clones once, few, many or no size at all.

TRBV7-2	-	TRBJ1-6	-	TGTGCCAGCAGCCCTTTAGGAGGATCACCCCTCCACTTT	CASSPLGGSPLHF
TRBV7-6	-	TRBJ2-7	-	TGTGCCAGCAGCTTAGGGTCCGGGAGCTCCTACGAGCAGTACTTC	CASSLGSGSSYEQYF
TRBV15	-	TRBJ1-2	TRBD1	TGTGCCACCAGCAGAGATCAGGGGGCAAGGTATGGCTACACCTTC	CATSRDQGARYGYTF
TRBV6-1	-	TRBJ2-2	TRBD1	TGTGCCAGCGACCCGACAGGGGATACCGGGGAGCTGTTTTTT	CASDPTGDTGELFF
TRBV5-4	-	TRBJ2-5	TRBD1	TGTGCCAGCAGCTTGCGGGACAGCCAAGAGACCCAGTACTTC	CASSLRDSQETQYF
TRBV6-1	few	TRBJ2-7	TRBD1	TGTGCCAGCAGTGGGCGGGACAGGGGGCCCGAGCAGTACTTC	CASSGRDRGPEQYF
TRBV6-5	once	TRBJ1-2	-	TGTGCCAGCAGTAACGGCTATGGCTACACCTTC	CASSNGYGYTF
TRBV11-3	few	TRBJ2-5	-	TGTGCCAGCAGCGCAGGGGACATACAAGAGACCCAGTACTTC	CASSAGDIQETQYF
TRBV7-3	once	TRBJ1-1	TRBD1	TGTGCCAGCAGCTTAAACAGGGGCACTGAAGCTTTCTTT	CASSLNRGTEAFF
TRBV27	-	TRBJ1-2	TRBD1	TGTGCCAGCCACGGGACAGGGTTCTATGGCTACACCTTC	CASHGTGFYGYTF
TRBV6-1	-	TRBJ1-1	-	TGTGCCAGCAGTTCAGGGGTTTACGGCACTGAAGCTTTCTTT	CASSSGVYGTEAFF
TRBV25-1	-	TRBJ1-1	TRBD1	TGTGCCAGCAGTGTTGGGACAGGGGATTTGAACACTGAAGCTTTCTTT	CASSVGTGDLNTEAFF
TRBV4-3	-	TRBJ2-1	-	TGCGCCAGCAGCCAAGATGCAGGCGTGTATGAGCAGTTCTTC	CASSQDAGVYEQFF
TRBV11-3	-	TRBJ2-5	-	TGTGCCAGCAGCCTGACCGGGTTCGACCCAGAGACCCAGTACTTC	CASSLTGFDPETQYF
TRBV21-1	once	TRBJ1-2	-	TGTGCCAGCAGCATGACAGAAGGGTTAGTTGGTTATGGCTACACCTTC	CASSMTEGLVGYGYTF
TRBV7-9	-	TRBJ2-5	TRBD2	TGTGCCAGCAGCTTAGGGGTCGGGGACTATTCGTACCAAGAGACCCAGTACTTC	CASSLGVGDYSYQETQYF
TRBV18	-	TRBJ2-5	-	TGTGCCAGCTCGAGCGGGCCAGGTACGGGGGAGACCCAGTACTTC	CASSSGPGTGETQYF
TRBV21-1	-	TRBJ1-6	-	TGTGCCAGCAGCGGAGGACAGGGATATAATTCACCCCTCCACTTT	CASSGGQGYNSPLHF
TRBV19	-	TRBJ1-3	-	TGTGCCACTACCGGGGTCGGAAACACCATATATTTT	CATTGVGNTIYF
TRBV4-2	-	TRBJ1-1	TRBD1	TGTGCCAGCAGCCACGGACAGGGGATGAACACTGAGGCTTTCTTT	CASSHGQGMNTEAFF
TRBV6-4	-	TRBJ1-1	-	TGTGCCAGCAGTGGCCGCCGGGGAAGTTACACTGAAGCTTTCTTT	CASSGRRGSYTEAFF
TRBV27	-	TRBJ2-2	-	TGTGCCAGCAGAAGAGATTACACCGGGGAGCTGTTTTTT	CASRRDYTGELFF
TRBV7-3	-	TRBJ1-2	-	TGTGCCAGCAGCCCCGGGGGGGGGATGAGGTACACCTTC	CASSPGGGMRYTF
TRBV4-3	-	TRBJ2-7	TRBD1	TGCGCCAGCAGCCAAGGGACAGGGAGGTACGAGCAGTACTTC	CASSQGTGRYEQYF
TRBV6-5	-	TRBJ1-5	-	TGTGCCAGCCTTACAGGGCCTCGGCAGCCCCAGCATTTT	CASLTGPRQPQHF
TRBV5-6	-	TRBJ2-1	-	TGTGCCAGCAGCCTTGTCGGCAGGCACAATGAGCAGTTCTTC	CASSLVGRHNEQFF
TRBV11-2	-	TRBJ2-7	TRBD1	TGTGCCAGCAGCTCAGGGGGCGACGAGCAGTACTTC	CASSSGGDEQYF
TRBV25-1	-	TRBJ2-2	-	TGTGCCAGCAGGGGGCCTTCGAACACCGGGGAGCTGTTTTTT	CASRGPSNTGELFF
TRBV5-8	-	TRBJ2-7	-	TGTGCCAGCAGCTTGGGAGAGGCAGGGTGGGCCTACGAGCAGTACTTC	CASSLGEAGWAYEQYF
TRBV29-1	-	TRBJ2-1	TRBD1	TGCAGCGTCCCGGGACAGGGACCCTCCTACAATGAGCAGTTCTTC	CSVPGQGPSYNEQFF
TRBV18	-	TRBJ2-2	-	TGTGCCAGCTCACCACCGGCCCTTTACACCGGGGAGCTGTTTTTT	CASSPPALYTGELFF
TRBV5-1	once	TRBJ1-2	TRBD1	TGCGCCAGCAGCTTGGCCGGGGGACAGGGGAGCGGCTATGGCTACACCTTC	CASSLAGGQGSGYGYTF